The rows below give T cell receptor beta chains drawn from one sample of a study of T cell changes during pregnancy in multiple sclerosis. The assay was immunoSEQ multiplex PCR, and TCRdb's table has in-frame clones only and misses some. The sample lists tens of thousands of clones; over 85% were seen once. Sequencing was performed on peripheral blood, taken in the third trimester of pregnancy. The receptors shown here come from a female donor in good health, enrolled as a control in a pregnancy study. The CDR3 runs from the conserved cysteine through the conserved F or W. A D gene is named only where the DNA matches it firmly. Size tells how often a clone was seen (once, few, many) or the class of an expanded clone, and some rows leave it out.

d_call: TRBD2; v_call: TRBV7-2; j_call: TRBJ2-2; clone_size: once; cdr3_nt: TGTGCCAGCAGCTTAAACCGAGCGGGAGGGCCTGGCGGGGAGCTGTTTTTT; cdr3_aa: CASSLNRAGGPGGELFF
d_call: NA; v_call: TRBV27; j_call: TRBJ2-7; clone_size: NA; cdr3_nt: TGTGCCAGCAGTTCACTCGTGGGAGTGCGCCCTTACGAGCAGTACTTC; cdr3_aa: CASSSLVGVRPYEQYF
d_call: NA; v_call: TRBV4-1; j_call: TRBJ1-1; clone_size: NA; cdr3_nt: TGCGCCAGCAGCCAAGCTGGAGGACTGACGGTTTCGAACACTGAAGCTTTCTTT; cdr3_aa: CASSQAGGLTVSNTEAFF
d_call: NA; v_call: TRBV19; j_call: TRBJ1-2; clone_size: NA; cdr3_nt: TGTGCCAGTAGTATCCCAGGGCCCAACTATGGCTACACCTTC; cdr3_aa: CASSIPGPNYGYTF
d_call: TRBD1; v_call: TRBV7-7; j_call: TRBJ2-7; clone_size: NA; cdr3_nt: TGTGCCCCATCCGACAAGGCGACAGGGGGAGAGCAGTACTTC; cdr3_aa: CAPSDKATGGEQYF
d_call: TRBD1; v_call: TRBV7-9; j_call: TRBJ2-6; clone_size: NA; cdr3_nt: TGTGCCAGCAGCCCCCCGGGACAGGGTTTCCCTGGGGCCAACGTCCTGACTTTC; cdr3_aa: CASSPPGQGFPGANVLTF
d_call: NA; v_call: TRBV29-1; j_call: TRBJ2-7; clone_size: NA; cdr3_nt: TGCAGCGTTGAAACCGCGGGTTGGGCTGGAGGATCCTACGAGCAGTACTTC; cdr3_aa: CSVETAGWAGGSYEQYF
d_call: TRBD1; v_call: TRBV28; j_call: TRBJ1-4; clone_size: NA; cdr3_nt: TGTGCCAGCAGTTCCAACAGGGGTGAAAAACTGTTTTTT; cdr3_aa: CASSSNRGEKLFF
d_call: TRBD2; v_call: TRBV6-1; j_call: TRBJ2-1; clone_size: NA; cdr3_nt: TGTGCCAGCAGTAGCGGGGTGGAATGGAATGAGCAGTTCTTC; cdr3_aa: CASSSGVEWNEQFF
d_call: NA; v_call: TRBV12-5; j_call: TRBJ2-5; clone_size: few; cdr3_nt: TGTGCTAGTGGTACGGGACAATTAGGGGGGACCCAGTACTTC; cdr3_aa: CASGTGQLGGTQYF
d_call: NA; v_call: TRBV28; j_call: TRBJ2-7; clone_size: NA; cdr3_nt: TGTGCCAGCATCTTAGGGGGGGACTTCTCCTACGAGCAGTACTTC; cdr3_aa: CASILGGDFSYEQYF
d_call: NA; v_call: TRBV5-6; j_call: TRBJ1-4; clone_size: NA; cdr3_nt: TGTGCCAGCAGCTTGGGCGGGCCAACTAATGAAAAACTGTTTTTT; cdr3_aa: CASSLGGPTNEKLFF
d_call: NA; v_call: TRBV10-3; j_call: TRBJ1-2; clone_size: NA; cdr3_nt: TGTGCCATCAATATAGGGGTTTGGAACTATGGCTACACCTTC; cdr3_aa: CAINIGVWNYGYTF
d_call: TRBD2; v_call: TRBV5-4; j_call: TRBJ2-4; clone_size: NA; cdr3_nt: TGTGCCAGCAGCTTGGTGGGACAGGGCAGACTAGCGGGAGAAGACTTC; cdr3_aa: CASSLVGQGRLAGEDF
d_call: NA; v_call: TRBV5-6; j_call: TRBJ1-3; clone_size: NA; cdr3_nt: TGTGCCAGCAGCTTCGGGGGGCTGTTCTCGAGCTCTGGAAACACCATATATTTT; cdr3_aa: CASSFGGLFSSSGNTIYF
d_call: NA; v_call: TRBV5-1; j_call: TRBJ1-2; clone_size: NA; cdr3_nt: TGCGCCAGCAGCTTTACCCTGGGGGAGGTACGTGGCTACACCTTC; cdr3_aa: CASSFTLGEVRGYTF
d_call: TRBD1; v_call: TRBV7-9; j_call: TRBJ2-7; clone_size: NA; cdr3_nt: TGTGCCAGCAGCGGGAGCACAGGGGCTCTCCCCGCCTACGAGCAGTACTTC; cdr3_aa: CASSGSTGALPAYEQYF
d_call: TRBD1; v_call: TRBV7-8; j_call: TRBJ2-5; clone_size: NA; cdr3_nt: TGTGCCAGCAGCCGTGACAGGGATCAGACCCAGTACTTC; cdr3_aa: CASSRDRDQTQYF
d_call: NA; v_call: TRBV19; j_call: TRBJ1-1; clone_size: NA; cdr3_nt: TGTGCCAGTAGTATTGACGGGGACACTGAAGCTTTCTTT; cdr3_aa: CASSIDGDTEAFF
d_call: TRBD1; v_call: TRBV13; j_call: TRBJ1-5; clone_size: NA; cdr3_nt: TGTGCCAGCAGTTTACAGGGGGCTTGGCAGCCCCAGCATTTT; cdr3_aa: CASSLQGAWQPQHF
d_call: NA; v_call: TRBV10-3; j_call: TRBJ1-5; clone_size: NA; cdr3_nt: TGTGCCACGCGGGGGACGGATCAGCCCCAGCATTTT; cdr3_aa: CATRGTDQPQHF
d_call: NA; v_call: TRBV27; j_call: TRBJ2-7; clone_size: NA; cdr3_nt: TGTGCCACCACAACAGGCCCATCTGGGACCTACGAGCAGTACTTC; cdr3_aa: CATTTGPSGTYEQYF
d_call: NA; v_call: TRBV19; j_call: TRBJ1-1; clone_size: NA; cdr3_nt: TGTGCCAGTACGGGGAACACTGAAGCTTTCTTT; cdr3_aa: CASTGNTEAFF
d_call: NA; v_call: TRBV2; j_call: TRBJ1-1; clone_size: NA; cdr3_nt: TGTGCCCAGACGCAGGCCCCTAACACTGAAGCTTTCTTT; cdr3_aa: CAQTQAPNTEAFF
d_call: TRBD1; v_call: TRBV7-2; j_call: TRBJ1-1; clone_size: NA; cdr3_nt: TGTGCCAGCAGCTCCCAGGGGGGAGGAACTGAAGCTTTCTTT; cdr3_aa: CASSSQGGGTEAFF
d_call: TRBD2; v_call: TRBV4-2; j_call: TRBJ2-5; clone_size: NA; cdr3_nt: TGTGCCAGCAGCCAGGAGACTAGCGGGAGGGGGACCCAGTACTTC; cdr3_aa: CASSQETSGRGTQYF
d_call: NA; v_call: TRBV6-4; j_call: TRBJ1-6; clone_size: NA; cdr3_nt: TGTGCCAGCAGTGCTCGGGACATCCTAGGGGATTCACCCCTCCACTTT; cdr3_aa: CASSARDILGDSPLHF
d_call: NA; v_call: TRBV10-1; j_call: TRBJ2-5; clone_size: NA; cdr3_nt: TGCGCCAGCAGTGGGGCGGGGCAGAACGAAGAGACCCAGTACTTC; cdr3_aa: CASSGAGQNEETQYF
d_call: NA; v_call: TRBV6-6; j_call: TRBJ1-1; clone_size: NA; cdr3_nt: TGTGCCAGCACCCCCCGGGGGGTGAACACTGAAGCTTTCTTT; cdr3_aa: CASTPRGVNTEAFF
d_call: NA; v_call: TRBV6-1; j_call: TRBJ1-5; clone_size: NA; cdr3_nt: TGTGCCAGCGGGCAGGCAATTAGCAATCAGCCCCAGCATTTT; cdr3_aa: CASGQAISNQPQHF
d_call: TRBD2; v_call: TRBV27; j_call: TRBJ2-1; clone_size: NA; cdr3_nt: TGTGCCAGCAGTTCCGCGGCGGGAGGAGGCTACAATGAGCAGTTCTTC; cdr3_aa: CASSSAAGGGYNEQFF
d_call: NA; v_call: TRBV7-9; j_call: TRBJ2-1; clone_size: once; cdr3_nt: TGTGCCAGCAGCCCCGACACGTCGGGAGATGGACCCTACAATGAGCAGTTCTTC; cdr3_aa: CASSPDTSGDGPYNEQFF
d_call: TRBD1; v_call: TRBV27; j_call: TRBJ2-3; clone_size: NA; cdr3_nt: TGTGCCAGCAGTTTATTCTCAGGGGGCGCAGATACGCAGTATTTT; cdr3_aa: CASSLFSGGADTQYF
d_call: NA; v_call: TRBV18; j_call: TRBJ2-6; clone_size: NA; cdr3_nt: TGTGCCAGCTCCCCCTCGGGCTCTGGGGCCAACGTCCTGACTTTC; cdr3_aa: CASSPSGSGANVLTF
d_call: NA; v_call: TRBV6-5; j_call: TRBJ1-1; clone_size: NA; cdr3_nt: TGTGCCAGCAGTTACCTAGGGGGGGGCACTGAAGCTTTCTTT; cdr3_aa: CASSYLGGGTEAFF
d_call: TRBD1; v_call: TRBV14; j_call: TRBJ2-3; clone_size: NA; cdr3_nt: TGTGCCAGCAGCCGACGACAGGGGACCACAGATACGCAGTATTTT; cdr3_aa: CASSRRQGTTDTQYF
d_call: TRBD2; v_call: TRBV2; j_call: TRBJ2-3; clone_size: NA; cdr3_nt: TGTGCCAGCAGTGGCGATAGCGGGAGAATCCCCATCACTGGCACAGATACGCAGTATTTT; cdr3_aa: CASSGDSGRIPITGTDTQYF
d_call: NA; v_call: TRBV27; j_call: TRBJ2-1; clone_size: NA; cdr3_nt: TGTGCCAGCAGTTTATCGCGAACGGGGGAGCAGTTCTTC; cdr3_aa: CASSLSRTGEQFF
d_call: TRBD2; v_call: TRBV28; j_call: TRBJ2-7; clone_size: NA; cdr3_nt: TGTGCCAGCAGCCCCGCAGGCGGGAGGGGCAACGAGCAGTACTTC; cdr3_aa: CASSPAGGRGNEQYF
d_call: TRBD2; v_call: TRBV19; j_call: TRBJ2-3; clone_size: NA; cdr3_nt: TGTGCCAGTAGTATAGGACTAGCGGTTAGTACGGGCACAGATACGCAGTATTTT; cdr3_aa: CASSIGLAVSTGTDTQYF
d_call: NA; v_call: TRBV6-1; j_call: TRBJ1-1; clone_size: NA; cdr3_nt: TGTGCCAGCAGTGAACGAACCTCCAGGGTGAACACTGAAGCTTTCTTT; cdr3_aa: CASSERTSRVNTEAFF
d_call: TRBD1; v_call: TRBV12-5; j_call: TRBJ2-7; clone_size: NA; cdr3_nt: TGTGCTAGTGGTTTAATAGGGGGCAGCTACGAGCAGTACTTC; cdr3_aa: CASGLIGGSYEQYF
d_call: NA; v_call: TRBV28; j_call: TRBJ1-1; clone_size: NA; cdr3_nt: TGTGCCAGCAGCCTGACCAGGGGAACTGAAGCTTTCTTT; cdr3_aa: CASSLTRGTEAFF
d_call: NA; v_call: TRBV6-5; j_call: TRBJ2-3; clone_size: NA; cdr3_nt: TGTGCCAGCAGGGAGAGTGGCGCCAGGGCAGATACGCAGTATTTT; cdr3_aa: CASRESGARADTQYF
d_call: TRBD2; v_call: TRBV12-5; j_call: TRBJ2-1; clone_size: NA; cdr3_nt: TGTGCTAGTGGTTTGCCCTGGAGGGGTAGCGGGGGGGCAAGGAATGAGCAGTTCTTC; cdr3_aa: CASGLPWRGSGGARNEQFF
d_call: NA; v_call: TRBV7-9; j_call: TRBJ2-1; clone_size: NA; cdr3_nt: TGTGCCAGCAGTTCCCACAGGGATAACCCAAATGGATACAATGAGCAGTTCTTC; cdr3_aa: CASSSHRDNPNGYNEQFF
d_call: TRBD1; v_call: TRBV9; j_call: TRBJ1-5; clone_size: once; cdr3_nt: TGTGCCAGCAGCGCCTCAGGGGGAAATCAGCCCCAGCATTTT; cdr3_aa: CASSASGGNQPQHF
d_call: NA; v_call: TRBV5-6; j_call: TRBJ1-6; clone_size: NA; cdr3_nt: TGTGCCAGCACAAACAGGGTTGGATATAATTCACCCCTCCACTTT; cdr3_aa: CASTNRVGYNSPLHF
d_call: NA; v_call: TRBV10-1; j_call: TRBJ1-4; clone_size: NA; cdr3_nt: TGCGCCGGGGAGTCTAATGAAAAACTGTTTTTT; cdr3_aa: CAGESNEKLFF
d_call: TRBD1; v_call: TRBV19; j_call: TRBJ2-7; clone_size: NA; cdr3_nt: TGTGCCAGTAGTAAACAGGGGGGAACCTACGAGCAGTACTTC; cdr3_aa: CASSKQGGTYEQYF
d_call: NA; v_call: TRBV27; j_call: TRBJ1-5; clone_size: NA; cdr3_nt: TGTGCCAGCAGCCCCGGGACATTTAGCAATCAGCCCCAGCATTTT; cdr3_aa: CASSPGTFSNQPQHF
d_call: NA; v_call: TRBV11-2; j_call: TRBJ1-1; clone_size: NA; cdr3_nt: TGTGCCAGCAGCCCGATCCCGGGCCCCGGAAGGGGCACTGAAGCTTTCTTT; cdr3_aa: CASSPIPGPGRGTEAFF
d_call: NA; v_call: TRBV7-3; j_call: TRBJ1-1; clone_size: NA; cdr3_nt: TGTGCCAGCAGCTTAACGGGGGACTCCATGAACACTGAAGCTTTCTTT; cdr3_aa: CASSLTGDSMNTEAFF